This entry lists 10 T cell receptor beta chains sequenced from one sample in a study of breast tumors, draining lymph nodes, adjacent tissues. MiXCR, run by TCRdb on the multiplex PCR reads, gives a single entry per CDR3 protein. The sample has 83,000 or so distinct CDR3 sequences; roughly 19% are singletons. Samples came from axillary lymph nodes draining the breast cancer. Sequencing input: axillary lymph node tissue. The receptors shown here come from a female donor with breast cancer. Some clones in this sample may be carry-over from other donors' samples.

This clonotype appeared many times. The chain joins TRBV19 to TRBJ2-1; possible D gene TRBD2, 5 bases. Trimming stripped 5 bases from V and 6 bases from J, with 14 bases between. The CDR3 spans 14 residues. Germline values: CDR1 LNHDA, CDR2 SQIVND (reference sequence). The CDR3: CASSYATGSNEQFF. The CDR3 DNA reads TGTGCCAGTAGTTACGCGACTGGGAGCAATGAGCAGTTCTTC.

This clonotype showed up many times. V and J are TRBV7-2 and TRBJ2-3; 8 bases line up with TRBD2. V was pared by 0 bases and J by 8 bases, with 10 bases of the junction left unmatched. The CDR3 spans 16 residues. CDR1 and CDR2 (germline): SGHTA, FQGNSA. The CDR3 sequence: CASSLATSALQGTQYF. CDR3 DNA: TGTGCCAGCAGCTTAGCGACTAGCGCCCTGCAGGGTACGCAGTATTTT. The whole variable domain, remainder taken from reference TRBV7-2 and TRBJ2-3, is GAGVSQSPSNKVTEKGKDVELRCDPISGHTALYWYRQSLGQGLEFLIYFQGNSAPDKSGLPSDRFSAERTGGSVSTLTIQRTQQEDSAVYLCASSLATSALQGTQYFGPGTRLTVL.

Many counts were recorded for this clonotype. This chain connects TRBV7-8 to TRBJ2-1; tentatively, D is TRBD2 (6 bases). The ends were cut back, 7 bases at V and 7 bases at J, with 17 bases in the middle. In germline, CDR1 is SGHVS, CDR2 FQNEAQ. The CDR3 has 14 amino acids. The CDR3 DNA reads TGTGCCAGCACCAAGCGTCGGGGGATGAATGAGCAGTTCTTC. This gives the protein CASTKRRGMNEQFF.

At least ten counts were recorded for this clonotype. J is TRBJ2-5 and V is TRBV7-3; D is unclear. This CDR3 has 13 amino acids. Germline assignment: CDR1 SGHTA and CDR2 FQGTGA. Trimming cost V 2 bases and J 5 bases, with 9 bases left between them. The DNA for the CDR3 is TGTGCCAGCAGCTTAGGTAGATTTGAGACCCAGTACTTC. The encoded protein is CASSLGRFETQYF.

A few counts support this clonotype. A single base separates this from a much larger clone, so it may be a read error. CDR3 residues: CSAGLGTDPYGYTF. For the CDR3, the DNA is TGCAGTGCTGGTCTGGGGACGGACCCCTATGGCTACACCTTC. The chain carries TRBV20-1 and TRBJ1-2, with TRBD1 as a possible D gene (5 bases). Germline-derived CDR1 and CDR2 are DFQATT and SNEGSKA (reference sequence). The CDR3 runs to 14 residues. Trimming took off 5 bases at V and 4 bases at J, with 17 bases between the two ends.

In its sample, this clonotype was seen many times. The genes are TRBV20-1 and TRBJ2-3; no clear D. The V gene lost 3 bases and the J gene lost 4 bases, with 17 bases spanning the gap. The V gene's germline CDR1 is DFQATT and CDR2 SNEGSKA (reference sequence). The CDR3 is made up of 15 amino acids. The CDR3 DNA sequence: TGCAGTGCTAGTGGCCCCGGTGTCGGCCCAGATACGCAGTATTTT. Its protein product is CSASGPGVGPDTQYF.

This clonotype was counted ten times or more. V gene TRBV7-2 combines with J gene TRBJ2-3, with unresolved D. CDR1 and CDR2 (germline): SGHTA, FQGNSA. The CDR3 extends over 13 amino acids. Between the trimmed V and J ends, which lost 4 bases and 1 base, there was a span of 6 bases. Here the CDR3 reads CASSYGGTDTQYF. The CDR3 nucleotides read TGTGCCAGCAGCTACGGCGGCACAGATACGCAGTATTTT.

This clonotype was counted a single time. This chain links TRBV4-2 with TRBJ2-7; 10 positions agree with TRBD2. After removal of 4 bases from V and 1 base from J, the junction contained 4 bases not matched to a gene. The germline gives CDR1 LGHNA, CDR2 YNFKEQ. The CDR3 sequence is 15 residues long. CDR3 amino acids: CASSPGTSVSYEQYF. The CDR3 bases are TGTGCCAGCAGCCCCGGGACTAGCGTATCCTACGAGCAGTACTTC.

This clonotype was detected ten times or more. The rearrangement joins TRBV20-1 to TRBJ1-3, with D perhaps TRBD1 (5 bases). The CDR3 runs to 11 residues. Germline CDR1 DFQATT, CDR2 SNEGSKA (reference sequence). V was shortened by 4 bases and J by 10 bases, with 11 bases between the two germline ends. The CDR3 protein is CSAITGGTIYF. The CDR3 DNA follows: TGCAGTGCTATCACGGGGGGGACCATATATTTT.

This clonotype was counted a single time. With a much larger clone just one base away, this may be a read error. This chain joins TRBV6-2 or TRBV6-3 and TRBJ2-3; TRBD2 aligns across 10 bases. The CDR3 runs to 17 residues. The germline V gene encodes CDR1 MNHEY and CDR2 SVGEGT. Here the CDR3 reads CASRSGTSDSPTDTQCF. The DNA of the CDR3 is TGTGCCAGCAGGTCCGGGACTAGCGATTCTCCCACAGATACGCAGTGTTTT.